The T cell receptor (beta chain) described here comes from a study of CD8 T cells in ankylosing spondylitis. This clonotype has ten or more counts. Its target is unknown. TCRdb itself ran the 5' RACE reads through MiXCR, one entry per CDR3 protein. The sample carries approximately 300,000 distinct CDR3 sequences, 8% recorded once. Findings and caveats of the study: Within ankylosing spondylitis blood, a TCR beta motif made up of several highly homologous variants appeared to be characteristic.

CDR3 size: 16 residues. Trimming took 1 base from V and 0 from J, leaving 9 bases between them. Germline V lookup: CDR1 SGHAT, CDR2 FQDESV (reference sequence). The receptor was isolated from a male donor with ankylosing spondylitis. Sequencing input: blood, either unsorted or a sorted T cell fraction (not recorded which). The V gene is TRBV11-1, the J gene TRBJ2-2; D not certain. The CDR3 reads CASSLGMVANTGELFF. The CDR3 DNA reads as TGTGCCAGCAGCTTAGGAATGGTCGCGAACACCGGGGAGCTGTTTTTT. The complete variable domain, with remaining parts taken from reference TRBV11-1 and TRBJ2-2, reads EAEVAQSPRYKITEKSQAVAFWCDPISGHATLYWYRQILGQGPELLVQFQDESVVDDSQLPKDRFSAERLKGVDSTLKIQPAELGDSAMYLCASSLGMVANTGELFFGEGSRLTVL.